This TCR beta chain was sequenced during a study of control samples from healthy donors and cancer patients. The CDR3 is 15 residues long. With V trimmed by 3 bases and J by 2 bases, 7 bases remained unmatched. The data were produced by immunoSEQ multiplex PCR, yet TCRdb's version contains in-frame clones alone and is incomplete. The sample has about 110,000 clones, roughly 92% seen once. The J gene is TRBJ2-7, the V gene TRBV23-1; 7 bases map to TRBD1. TRBV23-1 is marked as an open reading frame, function uncertain. The origin of this receptor is a woman aged 18 to 35 in good health. The sequenced material came from blood. CDR3 sequence: CASSQYGTVAYEQYF. CDR3 sequence (DNA): TGCGCCAGCAGTCAGTATGGGACAGTAGCCTACGAGCAGTACTTC.